The 18 T cell receptor beta chains in this list originate from one sample, sequenced in a study of blood T cell repertoires in COVID-19. Clones were sequenced by immunoSEQ multiplex PCR, and TCRdb holds only the in-frame ones, with some missing. The sample lists 55,000 to 70,000 clones; approximately 89% were seen once. Sequenced material: peripheral blood. All receptors come from a man aged 55-75 years with acute or convalescent COVID-19.

The chain couples TRBV2 to TRBJ2-1; TRBD1 matches 10 bases. V lost 7 bases, J lost 3 bases, and 9 bases stayed unmatched. The CDR3 covers 16 residues. Germline V gene sequence: CDR1 SNHLY, CDR2 FYNNEI. The chain's CDR3 is CASTAPGTGDYNEQFF. The CDR3 DNA sequence: TGTGCCAGCACAGCCCCCGGGACAGGGGACTACAATGAGCAGTTCTTC.

This chain connects TRBV27 to TRBJ2-3; no reliable D call. V lost 7 bases to trimming and J lost 0 bases, with 5 bases between them. Germline V lookup: CDR1 MNHEY, CDR2 SMNVEV (reference sequence). The CDR3 is made up of 12 amino acids. The CDR3: CASKTSTDTQYF. As DNA, the CDR3 is TGTGCCAGCAAGACTAGCACAGATACGCAGTATTTT.

The genes are TRBV19 and TRBJ2-2, with D possibly being TRBD1 (5 bases). V was pared by 6 bases and J by 6 bases, with 8 bases between. The V gene's germline CDR1 is LNHDA and CDR2 SQIVND (reference sequence). This CDR3 has 12 amino acids. The chain's CDR3 is CASSTGAGELFF. The DNA for the CDR3 is TGTGCCAGTAGCACAGGTGCCGGGGAGCTGTTTTTT.

The count of this clone is one. V gene TRBV24-1 combines with J gene TRBJ1-1, with D uncertain. V was trimmed by 7 bases and J by 0 bases, leaving 8 bases between them. Germline loops: CDR1 KGHDR, CDR2 SFDVKD. The CDR3 has 13 amino acids. The CDR3 protein is CATRGDLNTEAFF. The CDR3, as DNA: TGTGCCACCAGGGGAGATTTGAACACTGAAGCTTTCTTT.

This rearrangement joins TRBV27 to TRBJ2-1; D possibly corresponds to TRBD2 (5 bases). CDR3 length: 13 residues. CDR1 is MNHEY and CDR2 is SMNVEV in the germline V gene (reference sequence). Trimming left V 3 bases short and J 6 bases short, with 9 bases between. CDR3 coding DNA: TGTGCCAGCAGTTTGGCGAGCGGCAATGAGCAGTTCTTC. Translating it yields CASSLASGNEQFF.

This clone has just one count. The chain has TRBV9 and TRBJ2-7; weak D call: TRBD1 (6 bases). Germline V gives CDR1 SGDLS, CDR2 YYNGEE. Trimming took 3 bases from V and 5 from J, leaving 9 bases between them. This CDR3 contains 12 residues. The CDR3 coding sequence is TGTGCCAGCAGCGCACAGGGCAACGAGCAGTACTTC. As protein: CASSAQGNEQYF.

The chain uses TRBV20-1 and TRBJ2-7; 8 nucleotides line up with TRBD2. CDR3 length equals 16 residues. Germline values: CDR1 DFQATT, CDR2 SNEGSKA (reference sequence). V lost 3 bases, J lost 3 bases, and 13 bases stayed unmatched. CDR3 residues: CSASNRLAGDSYEQYF. In DNA form, the CDR3 reads TGCAGTGCTAGTAACCGCCTAGCGGGTGACAGCTACGAGCAGTACTTC.

The V and J genes are TRBV7-2 and TRBJ2-5, with a tentative D call TRBD1 (6 bases). CDR3 size: 14 residues. Looked up from germline, CDR1 is SGHTA and CDR2 is FQGNSA. V was shortened by 5 bases and J by 5 bases, with 15 bases between the two germline ends. The DNA for the CDR3 is TGTGCCAGCAGCGACAGGCTTGGCGGGGAGACCCAGTACTTC. This translates into CASSDRLGGETQYF.

The chain carries TRBV6-2 or TRBV6-3 and TRBJ2-3; 8 positions agree with TRBD2. Per germline, CDR1 MNHEY and CDR2 SVGEGT. V dropped 6 bases and J dropped 6; count of bases not matched to a gene: 17. The CDR3 loop spans 17 amino acids. The CDR3 spells CASSPFLSGGQRDTQYF. The DNA of the CDR3 is TGTGCCAGCAGCCCCTTTTTAAGCGGGGGCCAAAGGGATACGCAGTATTTT.

V gene TRBV5-6 combines with J gene TRBJ2-7; 7 nucleotides line up with TRBD2. CDR1 and CDR2 from the germline V gene are SGHDT and YYEEEE. There are 14 residues in the CDR3. J was trimmed by 1 base and V by 4 bases; bases with no gene match: 5. As DNA, the CDR3 is TGTGCCAGCAGCGACGGGACTATTTCCTACGAGCAGTACTTC. This codes for CASSDGTISYEQYF.

The CDR3 sequence: CASSGTVYRTGELFF. CDR3 bases: TGTGCCAGCAGCGGGACAGTATACCGCACCGGGGAGCTGTTTTTT. The chain uses TRBV2 and TRBJ2-2; 7 nucleotides agree with TRBD1. CDR1 is SNHLY, CDR2 FYNNEI, per germline. Losses at the gene ends were 6 bases for V and 4 bases for J; bases not matched to a gene: 8. The CDR3 is 15 residues long.

The rearrangement uses TRBV18 and TRBJ1-4; TRBD1 aligns across 9 bases. The CDR3 spans 15 residues. The trim removed 2 bases at V and 6 bases at J, leaving 4 bases unmatched. Looked up from germline, CDR1 is KGHSH and CDR2 is LQKENI. The CDR3 DNA reads TGTGCCAGCTCACCATCTCACAGGGGGCATGAAAAACTGTTTTTT. It yields the protein CASSPSHRGHEKLFF.

The rearrangement joins TRBV27 to TRBJ2-7; 7 nucleotides match TRBD1. This CDR3 contains 14 residues. Germline assignment: CDR1 MNHEY and CDR2 SMNVEV (reference sequence). V was clipped by 3 bases and J by 6 bases; unmatched bases: 8. The CDR3 coding sequence is TGTGCCAGCAGTTTGGGGACAGTTTCTTCCGAGCAGTACTTC. Residues: CASSLGTVSSEQYF.

In this sample, this clone turned up once. One junction end does not reproduce the germline sequence, and a read error may be involved. The chain carries TRBV2 and TRBJ1-4, with TRBD1 as a possible D gene (5 bases). The CDR3 loop spans 15 amino acids. CDR1 SNHLY and CDR2 FYNNEI come from the germline V gene. CDR3 nucleotides: TGTGCCAGCAGTGCCGCGGGGCTGACTAGTGAAAAACTGTTTTTT. Protein: CASSAAGLTSEKLFF.

The chain joins TRBV6-1 to TRBJ1-2; TRBD1 is a possible D gene (6 bases). This CDR3 comprises 13 residues. Germline-derived CDR1 and CDR2 are MNHNS and SASEGT. The V gene lost 2 bases and the J gene lost 4 bases, with 8 bases spanning the gap. DNA of the CDR3: TGTGCCAGCAGTGAAACAGGGTCCTATGGCTACACCTTC. This translates into CASSETGSYGYTF.

The CDR3: CASTGADQETQYF. Here the CDR3 DNA reads TGTGCCAGCACCGGAGCGGACCAAGAGACCCAGTACTTC. The V call is TRBV9, the J call TRBJ2-5, with D possibly being TRBD2 (5 bases). Trimming took 6 bases from V and 0 from J, leaving 9 bases between them. Germline V lookup: CDR1 SGDLS, CDR2 YYNGEE. The CDR3 is 13 amino acids.

The chain recombines TRBV7-2 with TRBJ1-3, with 7 bases fitting TRBD1. This CDR3 has 15 amino acids. V was pared by 5 bases and J by 4 bases, with 8 bases of the junction left unmatched. Looked up from germline, CDR1 is SGHTA and CDR2 is FQGNSA. Here the CDR3 reads CASSIRDSSGNTIYF. CDR3 DNA sequence: TGTGCCAGCAGCATCCGGGACAGCTCCGGAAACACCATATATTTT.

This chain connects TRBV9 to TRBJ2-3; 8 nucleotides line up with TRBD2. The J segment lost 4 bases and the V segment lost 0 bases, leaving 10 bases of the junction unmatched. The CDR3 consists of 17 residues. Germline V gene data show CDR1 as SGDLS and CDR2 as YYNGEE. The CDR3 reads CASSVDGAGGGADTQYF. The CDR3 region has the DNA TGTGCCAGCAGCGTAGATGGTGCGGGGGGCGGAGCAGATACGCAGTATTTT.